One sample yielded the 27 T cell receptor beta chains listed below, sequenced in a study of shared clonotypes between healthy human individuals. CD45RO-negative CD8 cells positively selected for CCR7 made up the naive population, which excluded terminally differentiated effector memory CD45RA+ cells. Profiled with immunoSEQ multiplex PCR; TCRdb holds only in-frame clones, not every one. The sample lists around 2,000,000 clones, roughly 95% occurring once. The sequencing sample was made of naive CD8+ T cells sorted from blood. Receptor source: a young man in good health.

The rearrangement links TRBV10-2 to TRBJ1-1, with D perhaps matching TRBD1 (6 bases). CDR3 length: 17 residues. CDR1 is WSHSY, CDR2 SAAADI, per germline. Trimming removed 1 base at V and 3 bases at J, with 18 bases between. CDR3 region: CASSEWATGPMYTEAFF. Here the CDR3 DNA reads TGCGCCAGCAGTGAGTGGGCGACAGGCCCCATGTACACTGAAGCTTTCTTT.

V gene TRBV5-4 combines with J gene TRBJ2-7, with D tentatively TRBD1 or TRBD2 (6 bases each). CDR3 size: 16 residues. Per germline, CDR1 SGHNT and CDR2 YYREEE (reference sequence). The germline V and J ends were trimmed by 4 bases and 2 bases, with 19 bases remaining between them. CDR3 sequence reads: CASSPGDPRGPYEQYF. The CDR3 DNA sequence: TGTGCCAGCAGCCCCGGTGATCCCCGGGGGCCCTACGAGCAGTACTTC.

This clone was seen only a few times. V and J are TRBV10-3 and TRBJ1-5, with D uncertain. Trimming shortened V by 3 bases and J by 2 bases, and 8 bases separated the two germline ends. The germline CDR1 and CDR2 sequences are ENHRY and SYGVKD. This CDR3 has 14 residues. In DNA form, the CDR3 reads TGTGCCATCAGTGATAGATTGGGCAATCAGCCCCAGCATTTT. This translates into CAISDRLGNQPQHF.

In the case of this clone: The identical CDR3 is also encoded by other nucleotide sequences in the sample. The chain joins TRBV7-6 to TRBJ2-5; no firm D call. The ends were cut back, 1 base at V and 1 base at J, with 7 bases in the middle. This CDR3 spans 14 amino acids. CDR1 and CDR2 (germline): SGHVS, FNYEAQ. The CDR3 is CASSLGGSQETQYF. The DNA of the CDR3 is TGTGCCAGCAGCTTAGGGGGTAGCCAAGAGACCCAGTACTTC.

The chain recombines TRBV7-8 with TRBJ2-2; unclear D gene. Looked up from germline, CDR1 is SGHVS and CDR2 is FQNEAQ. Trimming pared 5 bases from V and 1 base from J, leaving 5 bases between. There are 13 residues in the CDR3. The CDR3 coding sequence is TGTGCCAGCAGCACGAGGAACACCGGGGAGCTGTTTTTT. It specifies CASSTRNTGELFF.

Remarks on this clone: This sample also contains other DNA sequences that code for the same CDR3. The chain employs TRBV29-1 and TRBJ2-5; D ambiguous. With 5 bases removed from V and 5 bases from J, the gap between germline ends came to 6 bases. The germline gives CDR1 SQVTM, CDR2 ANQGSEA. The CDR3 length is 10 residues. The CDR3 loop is CSVPEETQYF. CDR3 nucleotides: TGCAGCGTTCCTGAGGAGACCCAGTACTTC.

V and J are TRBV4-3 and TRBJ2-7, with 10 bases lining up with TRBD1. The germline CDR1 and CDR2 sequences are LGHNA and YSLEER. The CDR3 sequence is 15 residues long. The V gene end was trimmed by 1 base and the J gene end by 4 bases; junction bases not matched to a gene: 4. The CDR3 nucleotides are TGCGCCAGCAGCCAAGCCGGACAGGGGGAATACGAGCAGTACTTC. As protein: CASSQAGQGEYEQYF.

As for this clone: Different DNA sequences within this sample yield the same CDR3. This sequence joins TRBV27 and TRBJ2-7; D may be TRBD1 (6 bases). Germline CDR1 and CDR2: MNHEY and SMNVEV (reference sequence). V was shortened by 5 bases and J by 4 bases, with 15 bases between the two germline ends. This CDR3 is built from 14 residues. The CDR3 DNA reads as TGTGCCAGCAGTCCAACCGGGACATCATACGAGCAGTACTTC. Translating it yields CASSPTGTSYEQYF.

This chain's CDR3 is CASSLRGQLDTQYF. CDR3 nucleotide sequence: TGTGCCAGCAGCCTTAGAGGGCAGCTAGATACGCAGTATTTT. This chain joins TRBV5-4 and TRBJ2-3, with D possibly matching TRBD2 (5 bases). Trimming shortened V by 4 bases and J by 5 bases, and 14 bases separated the two germline ends. CDR1 is SGHNT, CDR2 YYREEE, per germline (reference sequence). This CDR3 spans 14 amino acids.

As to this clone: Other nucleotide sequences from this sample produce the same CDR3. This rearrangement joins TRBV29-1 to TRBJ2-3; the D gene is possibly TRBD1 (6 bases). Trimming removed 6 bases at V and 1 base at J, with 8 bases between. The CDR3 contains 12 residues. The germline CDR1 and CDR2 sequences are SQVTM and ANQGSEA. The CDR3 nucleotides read TGCAGCGTCGAGGGGGGCACAGATACGCAGTATTTT. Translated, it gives CSVEGGTDTQYF.

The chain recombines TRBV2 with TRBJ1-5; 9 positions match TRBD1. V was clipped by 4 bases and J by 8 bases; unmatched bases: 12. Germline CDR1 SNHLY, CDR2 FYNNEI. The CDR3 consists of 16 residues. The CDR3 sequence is CASSVTRDRVGEPQHF. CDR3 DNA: TGTGCCAGCAGTGTGACCCGGGACAGGGTCGGGGAGCCCCAGCATTTT.

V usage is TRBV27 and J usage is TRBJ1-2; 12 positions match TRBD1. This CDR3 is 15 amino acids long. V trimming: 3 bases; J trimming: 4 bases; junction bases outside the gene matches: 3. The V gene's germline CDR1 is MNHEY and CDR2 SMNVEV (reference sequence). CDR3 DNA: TGTGCCAGCAGTTTGGGACAGGGGGCGCGCTATGGCTACACCTTC. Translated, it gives CASSLGQGARYGYTF.

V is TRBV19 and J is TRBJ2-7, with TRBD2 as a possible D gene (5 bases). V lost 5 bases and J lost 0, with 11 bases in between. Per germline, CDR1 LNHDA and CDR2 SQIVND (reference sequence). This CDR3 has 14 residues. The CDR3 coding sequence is TGTGCCAGTAGTCTGAGGGTTTCCTCCTACGAGCAGTACTTC. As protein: CASSLRVSSYEQYF.

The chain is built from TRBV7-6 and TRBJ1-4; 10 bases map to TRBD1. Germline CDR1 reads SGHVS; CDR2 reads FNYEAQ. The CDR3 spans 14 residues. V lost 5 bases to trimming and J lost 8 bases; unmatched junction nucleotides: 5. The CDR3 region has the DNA TGTGCCAGCAGCCTGCCGGGACAGGGGGAAAAACTGTTTTTT. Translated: CASSLPGQGEKLFF.

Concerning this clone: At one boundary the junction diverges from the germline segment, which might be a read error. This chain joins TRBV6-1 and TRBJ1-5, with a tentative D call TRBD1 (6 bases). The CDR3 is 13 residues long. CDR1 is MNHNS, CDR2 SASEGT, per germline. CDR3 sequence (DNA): TGTGCCAGCAGTGACATGGGGGGGCCCCCGGGGAATTTT. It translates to CASSDMGGPPGNF.

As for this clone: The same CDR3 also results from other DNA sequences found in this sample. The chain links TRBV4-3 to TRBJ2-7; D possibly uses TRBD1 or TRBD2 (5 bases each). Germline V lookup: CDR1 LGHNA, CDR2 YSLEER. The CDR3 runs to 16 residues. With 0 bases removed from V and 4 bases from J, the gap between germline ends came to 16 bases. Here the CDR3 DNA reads TGCGCCAGCAGCCAAGATATGACTACAGGTACATACGAGCAGTACTTC. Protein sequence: CASSQDMTTGTYEQYF.

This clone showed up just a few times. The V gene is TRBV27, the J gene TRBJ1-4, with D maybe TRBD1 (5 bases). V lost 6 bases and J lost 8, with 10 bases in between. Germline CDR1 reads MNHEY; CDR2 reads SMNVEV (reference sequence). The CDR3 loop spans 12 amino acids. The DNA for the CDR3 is TGTGCCAGCAGGAGGACATCCGAAAAACTGTTTTTT. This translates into CASRRTSEKLFF. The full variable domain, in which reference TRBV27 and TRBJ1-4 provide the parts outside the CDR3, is EAQVTQNPRYLITVTGKKLTVTCSQNMNHEYMSWYRQDPGLGLRQIYYSMNVEVTDKGDVPEGYKVSRKEKRNFPLILESPSPNQTSLYFCASRRTSEKLFFGSGTQLSVL.

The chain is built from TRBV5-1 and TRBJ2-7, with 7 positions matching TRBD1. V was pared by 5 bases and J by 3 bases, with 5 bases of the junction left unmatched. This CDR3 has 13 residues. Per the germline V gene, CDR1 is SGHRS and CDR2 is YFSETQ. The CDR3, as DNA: TGCGCCAGCAGTTCGGGACAGCTCTACGAGCAGTACTTC. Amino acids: CASSSGQLYEQYF.

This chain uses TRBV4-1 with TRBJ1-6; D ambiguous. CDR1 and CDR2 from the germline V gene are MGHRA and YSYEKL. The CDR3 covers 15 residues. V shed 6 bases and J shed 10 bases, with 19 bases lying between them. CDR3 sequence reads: CASRAEDGQLSPLHF. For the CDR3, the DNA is TGCGCCAGCAGAGCCGAGGACGGCCAACTATCACCCCTCCACTTT.

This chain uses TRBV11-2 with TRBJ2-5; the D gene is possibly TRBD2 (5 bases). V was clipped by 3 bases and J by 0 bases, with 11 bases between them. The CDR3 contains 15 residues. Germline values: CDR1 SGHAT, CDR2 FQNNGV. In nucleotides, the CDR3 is TGTGCCAGCAGCTTTTACGGGGAAGACCAAGAGACCCAGTACTTC. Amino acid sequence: CASSFYGEDQETQYF.

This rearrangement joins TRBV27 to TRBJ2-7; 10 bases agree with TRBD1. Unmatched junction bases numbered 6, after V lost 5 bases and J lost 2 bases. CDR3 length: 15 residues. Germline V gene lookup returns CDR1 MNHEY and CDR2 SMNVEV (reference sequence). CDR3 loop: CASSAPGQGTYEQYF. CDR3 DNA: TGTGCCAGCAGTGCCCCGGGACAGGGGACCTACGAGCAGTACTTC.

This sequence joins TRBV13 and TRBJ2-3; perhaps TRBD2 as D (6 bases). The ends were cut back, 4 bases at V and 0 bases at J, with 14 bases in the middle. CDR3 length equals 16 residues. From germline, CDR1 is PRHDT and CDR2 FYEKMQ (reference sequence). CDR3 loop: CASSSGAGLSTDTQYF. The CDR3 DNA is TGTGCCAGCAGCTCCGGGGCGGGACTTAGCACAGATACGCAGTATTTT.

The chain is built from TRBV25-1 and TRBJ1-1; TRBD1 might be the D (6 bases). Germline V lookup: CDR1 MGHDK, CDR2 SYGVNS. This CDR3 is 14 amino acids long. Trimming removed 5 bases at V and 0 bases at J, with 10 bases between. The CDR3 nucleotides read TGTGCCAGCAGTCCAACAGGGATGAACACTGAAGCTTTCTTT. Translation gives CASSPTGMNTEAFF.

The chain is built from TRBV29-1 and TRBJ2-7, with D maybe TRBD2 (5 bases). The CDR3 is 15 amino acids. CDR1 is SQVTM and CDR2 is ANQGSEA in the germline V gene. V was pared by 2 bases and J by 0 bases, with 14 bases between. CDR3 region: CSVENRGIFSYEQYF. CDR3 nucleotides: TGCAGCGTTGAAAATCGAGGGATCTTCTCCTACGAGCAGTACTTC.

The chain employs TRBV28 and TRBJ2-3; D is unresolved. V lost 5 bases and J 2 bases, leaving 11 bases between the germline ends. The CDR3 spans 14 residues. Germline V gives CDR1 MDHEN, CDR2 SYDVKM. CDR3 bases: TGTGCCAGCAGTCTCGGGCCGGACACAGATACGCAGTATTTT. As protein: CASSLGPDTDTQYF. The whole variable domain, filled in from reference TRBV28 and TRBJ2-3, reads DVKVTQSSRYLVKRTGEKVFLECVQDMDHENMFWYRQDPGLGLRLIYFSYDVKMKEKGDIPEGYSVSREKKERFSLILESASTNQTSMYLCASSLGPDTDTQYFGPGTRLTVL.

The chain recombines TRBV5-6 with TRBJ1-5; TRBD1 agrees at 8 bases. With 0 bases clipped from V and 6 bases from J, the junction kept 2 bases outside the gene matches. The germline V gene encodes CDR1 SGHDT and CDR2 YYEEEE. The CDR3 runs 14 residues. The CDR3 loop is CASSLVQGAQPQHF. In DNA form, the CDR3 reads TGTGCCAGCAGCTTGGTGCAGGGGGCTCAGCCCCAGCATTTT.

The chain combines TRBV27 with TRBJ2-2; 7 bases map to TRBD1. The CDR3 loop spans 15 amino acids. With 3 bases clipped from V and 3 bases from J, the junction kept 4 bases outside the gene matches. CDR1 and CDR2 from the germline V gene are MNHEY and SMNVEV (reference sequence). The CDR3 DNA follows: TGTGCCAGCAGTTTCAGACAGGGCCACACCGGGGAGCTGTTTTTT. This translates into CASSFRQGHTGELFF.